Shown below are 3 T cell receptor beta chains from a single sample sequenced in a study of T cells in Graves' hyperthyroidism and ophthalmopathy. TCR beta CDR3 region amplification was performed from RNA transcripts. Initially, a first-round RT-PCR of the TCR CDR3 employed the HTBI primer set. TCRdb used MiXCR to reprocess the multiplex PCR reads, holding one entry per CDR3 protein. The sample consists of over 500,000 distinct CDR3 sequences, 15% to 20% of them appearing once. The sample consisted of blood. The receptor source for this set is a young woman with Graves' ophthalmopathy.

The rearrangement uses TRBV4-1 and TRBJ2-1; TRBD1 aligns across 7 bases. Looked up from germline, CDR1 is MGHRA and CDR2 is YSYEKL. CDR3 length equals 16 residues. With V trimmed by 1 base and J by 4 bases, 7 bases remained unmatched. CDR3 DNA: TGCGCCAGCAGCCAAGCCACCGGGACAGAGTACAATGAGCAGTTCTTC. It specifies CASSQATGTEYNEQFF.

This clonotype has ten or more counts. The CDR3 loop reads CASSAPGGFTEAFF. DNA for the CDR3: TGTGCCAGCAGCGCTCCTGGGGGGTTCACTGAAGCTTTCTTT. The chain couples TRBV9 to TRBJ1-1; TRBD1 might be the D (5 bases). The CDR3 length is 14 residues. Trimming shortened V by 3 bases and J by 4 bases, and 13 bases separated the two germline ends. Germline V gene lookup returns CDR1 SGDLS and CDR2 YYNGEE. The full variable domain, with the rest looked up from reference TRBV9 and TRBJ1-1, is DSGVTQTPKHLITATGQRVTLRCSPRSGDLSVYWYQQSLDQGLQFLIQYYNGEERAKGNILERFSAQQFPDLHSELNLSSLELGDSALYFCASSAPGGFTEAFFGQGTRLTVV.

This clonotype appeared many times. This chain joins TRBV12-3 or TRBV12-4 and TRBJ1-1; 8 positions match TRBD1. With V trimmed by 6 bases and J by 4 bases, 7 bases remained unmatched. The length of the CDR3 is 14 residues. CDR3 in amino acids: CASRTGQGGTEAFF. CDR3 DNA sequence: TGTGCCAGCAGAACCGGACAGGGAGGCACTGAAGCTTTCTTT.